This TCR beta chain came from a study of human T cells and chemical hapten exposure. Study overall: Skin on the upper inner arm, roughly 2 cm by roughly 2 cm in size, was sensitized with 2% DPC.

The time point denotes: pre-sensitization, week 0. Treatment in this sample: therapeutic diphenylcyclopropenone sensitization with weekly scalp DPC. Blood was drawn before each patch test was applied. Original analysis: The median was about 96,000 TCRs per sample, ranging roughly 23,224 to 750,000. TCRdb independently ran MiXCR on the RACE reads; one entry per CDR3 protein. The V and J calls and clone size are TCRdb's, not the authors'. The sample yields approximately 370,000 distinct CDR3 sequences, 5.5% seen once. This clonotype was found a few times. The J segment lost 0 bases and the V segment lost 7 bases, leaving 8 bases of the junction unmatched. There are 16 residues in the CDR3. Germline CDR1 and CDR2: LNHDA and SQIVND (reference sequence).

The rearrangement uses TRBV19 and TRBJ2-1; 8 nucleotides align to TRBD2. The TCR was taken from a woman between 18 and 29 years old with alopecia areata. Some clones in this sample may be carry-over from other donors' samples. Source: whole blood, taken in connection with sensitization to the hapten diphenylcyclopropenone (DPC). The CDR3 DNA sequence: TGTGCCAGTAACCCTAGCGGGCTAAGCTCCTACAATGAGCAGTTCTTC. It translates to CASNPSGLSSYNEQFF.